This T cell receptor (beta chain) comes out of a study of cytomegalovirus exposure and HLA in healthy donors. In the PCR, 60 Vbeta and 13 Jbeta primers were used. Produced via immunoSEQ multiplex PCR; TCRdb's table is partial and in-frame only. The data contain around 100,000 clones, 78% of them singletons. The V gene lost 1 base and the J gene lost 7 bases, with 10 bases spanning the gap. The CDR3 totals 14 residues. The germline gives CDR1 MGHDK, CDR2 SYGVNS. Donors were ostensibly healthy at sampling, although undocumented immune exposures were probable. This clone was seen more than once but under ten times.

The clonotype originates from a male donor in good health and CMV-seropositive. The chain joins TRBV25-1 to TRBJ1-4; D is undetermined. Material for sequencing was PBMCs. Here the CDR3 DNA reads TGTGCCAGCAGTGAATGGGAGGGCCCTGAAAAACTGTTTTTT. Translating it yields CASSEWEGPEKLFF. Looking up the rest from reference TRBV25-1 and TRBJ1-4 gives the full variable domain: EADIYQTPRYLVIGTGKKITLECSQTMGHDKMYWYQQDPGMELHLIHYSYGVNSTEKGDLSSESTVSRIRTEHFPLTLESARPSHTSQYLCASSEWEGPEKLFFGSGTQLSVL.